Only a few counts were recorded for the clone carrying this T cell receptor beta chain. Time point noted: pre-sensitization, week 0. The treatment was: therapeutic diphenylcyclopropenone sensitization with weekly scalp DPC. TCRdb re-analysed the RACE reads in MiXCR, keeping a single row per CDR3 protein. Here the sample spans approximately 38,000 distinct CDR3 sequences, about 10% being singletons. The data were obtained in a study of human T cells and chemical hapten exposure. Study-level information: Predominantly women, the patients had alopecia areata, totalis or universalis.

The sequence was collected from a man aged 25 to 40 with alopecia areata. Some clones in this sample may be carry-over from other donors' samples. The input for sequencing was whole blood, taken in connection with sensitization to the hapten diphenylcyclopropenone (DPC).

The CDR3 spells CAWSDPLPGLANEQFF. The CDR3 nucleotides are TGTGCCTGGAGTGACCCCTTACCGGGACTAGCGAATGAGCAGTTCTTC. This chain connects TRBV30 to TRBJ2-1, with 10 bases lining up with TRBD2. The CDR3 loop spans 16 amino acids. Germline lookup yields CDR1 GTSNPN and CDR2 SVGIG (reference sequence). Unmatched junction bases numbered 10, after V lost 1 base and J lost 7 bases.